Presented here are 23 T cell receptor beta chains from one specimen sequenced in a study of spatial heterogeneity in lung cancer. Study-level findings and limits: In tumors, expanded intratumoral alpha and beta TCR counts tracked mutation counts.

Antigens of these TCRs are unknown. From the 5' RACE reads, TCRdb called clonotypes with MiXCR, one entry per CDR3 protein. This sample carries 9,500 to 12,000 distinct CDR3 sequences, approximately 8% of them seen once, and the ten largest clones take roughly 22%. Time point in this sample: sample taken at primary tumor resection. The material sequenced was lung tumor tissue, taken at surgery. The receptor set was obtained from a female donor with early-stage non-small cell lung cancer.

This clonotype has at least ten counts. This beta chain came through as a stray read in a library set up for alpha chains, and its size says little. The chain combines TRBV12-3 or TRBV12-4 with TRBJ1-6, with D possibly TRBD1 on 5 matching bases. The V and J ends lost 3 bases and 8 bases respectively, with 11 bases between them. The length of the CDR3 is 14 residues. This CDR3 reads CASSLGGAHSPLHF. The CDR3 nucleotides read TGTGCCAGCAGTTTGGGAGGGGCGCATTCACCCCTCCACTTT.

Judged by abundance, this clonotype is medium-sized. This beta chain lies outside the target of a library built for alpha chains; its clone size means little. The chain uses TRBV7-2 and TRBJ2-1; D gene unclear. The CDR3 has 13 amino acids. Deletions cut 5 bases from V and 5 bases from J, with 10 bases between. Per germline, CDR1 SGHTA and CDR2 FQGNSA. CDR3 bases: TGTGCCAGCAGCATATCGGGCCACAATGAGCAGTTCTTC. This codes for CASSISGHNEQFF.

This clonotype was seen ten or more times. Being off target in a library aimed at alpha chains, this beta chain has a size of little meaning. The V call is TRBV19, the J call TRBJ2-7; TRBD1 agrees at 9 bases. Per germline, CDR1 LNHDA and CDR2 SQIVND (reference sequence). The junction had 7 bases not matched to a gene; V was cut back by 3 bases and J by 4 bases. The CDR3 has 15 residues. CDR3 nucleotide sequence: TGTGCCAGTAGTATCGACCGGGACAGGGCATACGAGCAGTACTTC. Its translation: CASSIDRDRAYEQYF.

Note on this clonotype: Relative to the germline gene, one junction end is altered; a read error may explain this. The library was prepared for alpha chains; this beta chain is a stray read, so its frequency means little. The chain employs TRBV19 and TRBJ2-7, with a tentative D call TRBD1 (5 bases). The CDR3 loop spans 12 amino acids. In germline, CDR1 is LNHDA, CDR2 SQIVND (reference sequence). In DNA form, the CDR3 reads TGTGCCAGTAGTATAGGGGGCTACGAGCGGTACTTC. It is translated as CASSIGGYERYF.

A note on this clonotype: A clone one base away is much larger, so this may be a read error. This beta chain was picked up by a library intended for alpha chains and is off target, so its count carries little meaning. V and J are TRBV7-3 and TRBJ2-1, with 12 bases that match TRBD2. Germline-derived CDR1 and CDR2 are SGHTA and FQGTGA. This CDR3 has 15 amino acids. V shed 8 bases, J shed 2 bases, and the junction held 4 bases outside the gene matches. This CDR3 is CASGPSGGAYNEQFF. As DNA, the CDR3 is TGTGCCAGCGGTCCTAGCGGGGGGGCCTACAATGAGCAGTTCTTC.

In its sample, this clonotype was seen a few times. For a library built for alpha chains, this beta chain is a stray read; little rests on its size. The rearrangement links TRBV6-1 to TRBJ1-1; TRBD1 is a possible D gene (5 bases). Germline V gene data show CDR1 as MNHNS and CDR2 as SASEGT. CDR3 length: 15 amino acids. Trimming removed 5 bases from V and 1 base from J, with 14 bases in between. This CDR3 is CASSLPPGWNTEAFF. The CDR3 nucleotides read TGTGCCAGCAGTCTGCCCCCAGGGTGGAACACTGAAGCTTTCTTT.

This clonotype was seen only a few times. This beta chain is an unintended read in a library built for alpha chains; its size means little. This rearrangement joins TRBV6-1 to TRBJ1-6; a weak D match, TRBD1 (6 bases). Germline V gene sequence: CDR1 MNHNS, CDR2 SASEGT. Trimming pared 11 bases from V and 10 bases from J, leaving 24 bases between. The CDR3 sequence is 15 residues long. In nucleotides, the CDR3 is TGTGCCGTACAGGGTAATCCCTCCTTAATCTCACCCCTCCACTTT. Its protein is CAVQGNPSLISPLHF.

This clonotype was counted at least ten times. Because the library targeted alpha chains, this beta chain is an off-target read whose size means little. V usage is TRBV5-1 and J usage is TRBJ2-1, with 14 nucleotides matching TRBD2. Unmatched junction bases numbered 3, after V lost 0 bases and J lost 7 bases. Germline lookup yields CDR1 SGHRS and CDR2 YFSETQ. The CDR3 loop spans 16 amino acids. The CDR3 loop reads CASSLGTSGGRNEQFF. CDR3 in DNA: TGCGCCAGCAGCTTGGGGACTAGCGGGGGGAGGAATGAGCAGTTCTTC.

This clonotype is categorized as medium-sized. This beta chain represents an off-target read in a library built for alpha chains; its size is of limited meaning. The rearrangement joins TRBV7-9 to TRBJ1-2, with 7 bases matching TRBD1. With V trimmed by 0 bases and J by 4 bases, 2 bases remained unmatched. CDR1 and CDR2 from the germline V gene are SEHNR and FQNEAQ (reference sequence). The CDR3 totals 14 residues. The CDR3 region is CASSLAQGTYGYTF. The CDR3 bases are TGTGCCAGCAGCTTAGCACAGGGGACCTATGGCTACACCTTC.

This clonotype was seen ten or more times. The library was prepared for alpha chains; this beta chain is a stray read, so its frequency means little. V is TRBV7-6 and J is TRBJ1-1, with 8 bases matching TRBD1. CDR1 SGHVS and CDR2 FNYEAQ come from the germline V gene. The CDR3 covers 16 residues. V was clipped by 4 bases and J by 1 base; unmatched bases: 8. The CDR3 DNA reads TGTGCCAGCAGCTCCCGGACAGGGCCTACGAACACTGAAGCTTTCTTT. Translating it yields CASSSRTGPTNTEAFF.

At least ten counts were recorded for this clonotype. Since it is a stray read in a library aimed at alpha chains, this beta chain has a size that is not meaningful. The rearrangement links TRBV7-2 to TRBJ1-1; 7 nucleotides align to TRBD1. In germline, CDR1 is SGHTA, CDR2 FQGNSA. V gave up 5 bases and J gave up 3 bases; unmatched junction bases: 3. This CDR3 has 13 amino acids. The DNA for the CDR3 is TGTGCCAGCAGCATCGACAGGGACACTGAAGCTTTCTTT. Translating it yields CASSIDRDTEAFF.

This clonotype was seen repeatedly, ten times or more. Little can be read into the size of this beta chain, an off-target read in a library designed for alpha chains. The V and J genes are TRBV11-2 and TRBJ2-7; 11 nucleotides align to TRBD2. The CDR3 spans 16 residues. Per the germline V gene, CDR1 is SGHAT and CDR2 is FQNNGV. The V gene end was trimmed by 1 base and the J gene end by 5 bases; junction bases not matched to a gene: 7. The CDR3 spells CASSLGETSGVDEQYF. DNA for the CDR3: TGTGCCAGCAGCTTAGGCGAGACTAGCGGGGTGGACGAGCAGTACTTC.

This clonotype was counted ten times or more. Within a library made for alpha chains, this beta chain is off target, and its count is uninformative. The chain joins TRBV28 to TRBJ2-7, with 9 nucleotides matching TRBD1. CDR3 length: 14 amino acids. V dropped 3 bases and J dropped 5; count of bases not matched to a gene: 5. Germline V gene sequence: CDR1 MDHEN, CDR2 SYDVKM. The CDR3 nucleotides read TGTGCCAGCAGTTTGGGACAGGGATCAGACGAGCAGTACTTC. Translated, it gives CASSLGQGSDEQYF.

This clonotype was recorded many times. For a library built for alpha chains, this beta chain is a stray read; little rests on its size. The chain carries TRBV28 and TRBJ1-5, with D possibly TRBD1 on 5 matching bases. This CDR3 contains 13 residues. The germline V gene has CDR1 MDHEN and CDR2 SYDVKM. The V and J ends lost 10 bases and 8 bases respectively, with 18 bases between them. CDR3 residues: CATWLGGREPQHF. The CDR3 DNA follows: TGTGCCACCTGGCTGGGGGGGAGGGAGCCCCAGCATTTT.

This clonotype is judged medium-sized. This beta chain appears as a stray read in a library generated for alpha chains; its size is not informative. The chain links TRBV24-1 to TRBJ2-7; D not resolved. Germline V CDR1 and CDR2: KGHDR, SFDVKD. Trimming pared 3 bases from V and 2 bases from J, leaving 7 bases between. The CDR3 contains 13 residues. CDR3 loop: CATSDGPTYEQYF. Written as DNA, the CDR3 is TGTGCCACCAGTGATGGACCCACCTACGAGCAGTACTTC.

This clonotype was seen repeatedly, ten times or more. For a library built for alpha chains, this beta chain is a stray read; little rests on its size. The gene calls are TRBV3-1 and TRBJ2-7, with 8 bases matching TRBD1. V lost 7 bases and J lost 2; bases outside the gene matches: 4. CDR3 length: 13 amino acids. Germline loops: CDR1 LGHDT, CDR2 YNNKEL (reference sequence). The CDR3 bases are TGTGCCAGCAATCTACAGGGGGCCTACGAGCAGTACTTC. This gives the protein CASNLQGAYEQYF.

This clonotype ranks as medium-sized. This beta chain is a stray read from a library made for alpha chains; its abundance is not meaningful. V is TRBV11-3 and J is TRBJ2-2; no clear D gene. The ends were cut back, 1 base at V and 0 bases at J, with 6 bases in the middle. CDR1 and CDR2 from the germline V gene are SGHNT and YENEEA. The CDR3 contains 15 residues. The CDR3, as DNA: TGTGCCAGCAGCTTAGGTCCAGCGAACACCGGGGAGCTGTTTTTT. Its translation is CASSLGPANTGELFF.

This clonotype was recorded a few times. The library was built for alpha chains, so this beta chain is an off-target read and its size means little. The chain is built from TRBV30 and TRBJ1-2, with D perhaps matching TRBD1 (5 bases). The CDR3 runs 12 residues. Trimming took off 2 bases at V and 7 bases at J, with 11 bases between the two ends. Germline V CDR1 and CDR2: GTSNPN, SVGIG (reference sequence). In DNA, the CDR3 is TGTGCCTGGAGTCAAGGGGTTCCTGGCTACACCTTC. This sequence encodes CAWSQGVPGYTF. The full variable domain, its missing parts supplied by reference TRBV30 and TRBJ1-2, is SQTIHQWPATLVQPVGSPLSLECTVEGTSNPNLYWYRQAAGRGLQLLFYSVGIGQISSEVPQNLSASRPQDRQFILSSKKLLLSDSGFYLCAWSQGVPGYTFGSGTRLTVV.

Regarding this clonotype: The library was designed around alpha chains, so this beta chain is a stray read whose abundance carries little weight. The chain uses TRBV27 and TRBJ1-1, with 10 bases matching TRBD1. Germline values: CDR1 MNHEY, CDR2 SMNVEV (reference sequence). The CDR3 spans 16 residues. V shed 7 bases and J 1 base; nucleotides not matched to a gene: 9. The CDR3 sequence: CASKRQGATQNTEAFF. The CDR3 DNA reads TGTGCCAGCAAGAGACAGGGGGCGACCCAGAACACTGAAGCTTTCTTT.

This clonotype was counted many times. Since the library was made to target alpha chains, this beta chain is a stray read and its abundance is not meaningful. The V call is TRBV7-3, the J call TRBJ2-1; the D is unclear. Between the trimmed V and J ends, which lost 5 bases and 10 bases, there was a span of 12 bases. CDR1 and CDR2 from the germline V gene are SGHTA and FQGTGA. The CDR3 is 12 amino acids. CDR3 nucleotides: TGTGCCAGCAGCCTACAACTCGGCGAGCAGTTCTTC. The encoded protein is CASSLQLGEQFF.

Only a few counts were recorded for this clonotype. This beta chain is a stray read from a library made for alpha chains; its abundance is not meaningful. V is TRBV11-3 and J is TRBJ2-3; 7 nucleotides agree with TRBD1. This CDR3 is 14 amino acids long. The V and J ends lost 6 bases and 8 bases, in that order; junction bases with no gene match: 11. Looked up from germline, CDR1 is SGHNT and CDR2 is YENEEA. Here the CDR3 reads CASRAGGPQGTQYF. CDR3 sequence (DNA): TGTGCCAGCAGAGCAGGGGGACCCCAGGGTACGCAGTATTTT.

This clonotype has a count of ten or more. The size of this beta chain means little, since it is a stray read in a library made for alpha chains. The V gene is TRBV7-9, the J gene TRBJ2-7; TRBD1 agrees at 7 bases. The J segment lost 3 bases and the V segment lost 5 bases, leaving 16 bases of the junction unmatched. This CDR3 comprises 17 residues. Germline V gene data show CDR1 as SEHNR and CDR2 as FQNEAQ (reference sequence). CDR3 bases: TGTGCCAGCAGCGTTGGGGACAGTTCGACCTTGGTCTACGAGCAGTACTTC. Residues: CASSVGDSSTLVYEQYF.

This clonotype showed up many times. Because this beta chain is a stray read in a library intended to capture alpha chains, its abundance should not be given much weight. The chain recombines TRBV20-1 with TRBJ2-2; 9 bases line up with TRBD2. The ends lost 0 bases at V and 5 bases at J; junction bases unmatched: 7. This CDR3 spans 16 amino acids. Germline V CDR1 and CDR2: DFQATT, SNEGSKA (reference sequence). CDR3 region: CSARDPQRGETGELFF. CDR3 nucleotide sequence: TGCAGTGCTAGAGATCCCCAGCGGGGGGAGACCGGGGAGCTGTTTTTT.